This TCR beta chain was captured in a study of OX40 agonist ivuxolimab in advanced cancers. The wider study: Prior therapy, whether anti-PD-1, anti-PD-L1 or anti-CTLA-4, was allowed, and roughly 40% had some.

This CDR3 spans 15 amino acids. Germline V gene sequence: CDR1 ENHRY, CDR2 SYGVKD. V was pared by 3 bases and J by 7 bases, with 6 bases of the junction left unmatched. Baseline was the first blood sampling point, followed by cycle 4 day 1 and cycle 7 day 1. Clones were sequenced by immunoSEQ multiplex PCR, and TCRdb holds only the in-frame ones, with some missing. The sample has roughly 60,000 clones; more than 75% are singletons. This specimen consisted of CD4+ or CD8+ T cells sorted from blood, obtained in a trial of the OX40 agonist ivuxolimab. The clonotype was recovered from an adult with an advanced solid tumor such as melanoma, head and neck, liver or kidney cancer. The chain has TRBV10-3 and TRBJ2-2; 9 nucleotides agree with TRBD2. The CDR3 DNA follows: TGTGCCATCAGTGAATATAGCGGGAGCATCGGGGAGCTGTTTTTT. Its translation: CAISEYSGSIGELFF.